Detailed here is one T cell receptor (beta chain). What antigen it recognizes has not been identified. The sample holds no much larger clone one base away, and base qualities are not on file. Library generation was performed with the immunoSEQ multiplex PCR assay. For the multiplex PCR, a mixture combining 60 forward primers for TCR Vbeta segments and 13 reverse primers for TCR Jbeta segments was used. The CDR3 region of rearranged TCR beta genes was amplified from genomic DNA with a multiplex PCR assay. The Illumina HiSeq System was used to sequence the amplified TCR beta libraries as 87-base-pair reads. Concerning the study's data processing: In a later analysis, 80 million or so unique TCR beta chains were counted across the 650 to 700 repertoires, and roughly 11 million of these chains were shared by at least two donors. Raw reads were error-corrected and collapsed into unique sequences by a nearest-neighbor algorithm in which closely related sequences were merged to remove PCR and sequencing errors. Alignment of CDR3 sequences to IMGT reference sequences was used to assign V, D and J gene segments. Each retained sequence needed at least a six-nucleotide match to both a V gene segment and a J gene segment. Rearrangements were called productive when the CDR3 lacked stop codons and stayed in frame with V and J; all others were non-productive. CDR3 was defined by IMGT convention, running from the second conserved V-encoded cysteine to the conserved J-encoded phenylalanine. The earlier analysis of about 590 of the donors excluded sequences that lacked an unambiguous match to a single V gene segment. In an earlier analysis of 587 of the donors, a V segment was called functional when productive rearrangements were above 56.7%, and segregating when the standard deviation between donors exceeded 5%. A statistical classification framework was developed to diagnose cytomegalovirus status using the catalog of TCR beta chain sequences. V and J gene assignment, in a later analysis, came from comparing TCR nucleotide sequences with IMGT/GENE-DB human TR gene sequences. In a later analysis, CDR3 sequences and most-parsimonious VDJ recombination scenarios were assigned using the TCRdist pipeline. In a later analysis, each TCR beta chain was defined by its CDR3 amino acid sequence together with its V-gene family, and reads lacking a unique V-gene family were excluded. A later analysis removed 592 highly shared, low-generation-probability nucleotide sequences to deal with suspected cross-contamination and a sequencing artifact. For each public chain, a later analysis derived a clonal expansion index from normalized ranks of inferred template counts within each repertoire. In a later analysis, generation probabilities were computed using a VDJ recombination model fitted to out-of-frame rearrangements, and the results were checked against IGoR. A later analysis scored TCR-TCR, TCR-HLA and TCR-CMV co-occurrence with hypergeometric tests, applying a repertoire-size bias correction to TCR pairs. False discovery rates were estimated in a later analysis by permuting HLA or CMV assignments 20 times. In a later analysis, co-occurring TCRs were grouped using DBSCAN, with TCRdist sequence similarity added in when clustering inside HLA-allele-positive subsets. Co-occurrence clustering excluded repertoires with fewer than 30,000 or more than 120,000 public chains, plus five with anomalous nucleotide sharing. What TCRdb holds here is the immuneACCESS table cut down to in-frame rearrangements. Part of the clones is not present; checked against another copy, under half of the missing clones reflect an unresolved V gene, and the others are unexplained. V, J and clone size reflect that table, while D and trimming were determined from the DNA. This sample holds around 140,000 clones; over 60% were observed only once. Roughly 1% of the sample comes from the top ten.

The cohort comprised around 690 healthy bone marrow donors. At the time of sampling, all cohort members were nominally healthy, though unrecorded immune exposures were likely present. The donor was CMV seronegative and belonged to the group of 350 to 400 seronegative cohort members. Every donor gave a peripheral blood sample, and the peripheral blood mononuclear cells from that sample were used for TCR beta sequencing. The Qiagen DNeasy Blood Extraction Kit was used to extract genomic DNA from the blood cell samples. This sample was included in a study of cytomegalovirus exposure and HLA in healthy donors (dated by TCRdb to about 2017). Context from the whole study: An earlier analysis of a few hundred of the donors reported 276 Gb of sequence data and 100 million to 120 million unique TCR beta sequences obtained from around 190 million T cells. Roughly 300 gigabases of sequencing data and tens of millions of unique TCR sequences were included in an early release covering roughly 700 HLA-typed donors. Of the roughly 400 genotyped donors, approximately 82% fell in the genetic ancestry cluster associated with self-reported Caucasian donors. The aim of the study was to test whether cataloging public T cell receptors could identify signatures of past pathogen exposure. Using immunosequencing, the study profiled T cell repertoires from 550 to 750 subjects and related those repertoires to cytomegalovirus serostatus. A separate validation cohort of 100 to 150 different subjects was used in addition to the approximately 610-subject first cohort. The study combined high-throughput TCR immunosequencing, statistical association of individual TCRs with disease status, and machine learning to predict cytomegalovirus infection status. A later analysis re-examined previously published TCR beta repertoires from over 500 donors and added high-resolution HLA genotyping to investigate patterns of TCR occurrence. Rather than using new phenotypic data, the later analysis identified candidate immune exposures from TCR beta sequences and from how often those sequences occurred across donors. In an earlier analysis of a few hundred of the donors, high-throughput TCR beta sequencing was used to judge whether each TCR beta V gene segment behaved as functional or pseudogenic. Alongside the repertoire data, information on donor age, sex, ethnicity and CMV serostatus was compiled. A later genetic analysis used genome-wide SNP genotypes for about three fifths of the 666 donors, treating that subset as a discovery cohort. All discovery cohort repertoires had been generated on a single sequencing platform. Both class I and class II loci were covered by HLA typing, at four-digit resolution. Typing coverage differed by locus: A, B, C, DRB1 and DQB1 were typed in roughly 620-630 donors, DQA1 in 500 to 550, DPA1 in 606, and DPB1 in 472. About five DR-DQ haplotypes were treated as single units for association and clustering because of strong linkage in the cohort. On average, roughly 200,000 unique TCR beta nucleotide sequences were sequenced per donor among more than 350 genotyped donors of the cohort, with roughly 19% of those sequences being non-productive.

Study-level results and caveats: In a later analysis, most CMV-associated TCR beta chains were found to appear HLA-restricted, with HLA associations seemingly driven largely by CMV exposure. In a later genetic analysis, a missense DCLRE1C variant was associated with V-gene and J-gene trimming of TCR beta chains, and the association was replicated in an independent cohort. In both the original and validation cohorts, the classifier was reported to diagnose cytomegalovirus status with high specificity and sensitivity. The study gave a list of 150 to 200 TCR beta chains associated with cytomegalovirus. According to the authors, the approach could potentially be generalized to other disease states and immunological phenotypes. Most TCR sequences were observed very rarely across donors, whereas some public TCRs were present in many individuals. The earlier analysis of approximately 590 of the donors excluded roughly 17 rarely observed V segments, including chromosome 9 orphons, because counts were too low. A later genetic analysis reported fewer N-insertions in productive TCRs among donors in an Asian-associated ancestry cluster than the roughly 640-donor mean. In vitro tests confirmed that a few of the cytomegalovirus-associated TCR beta chains recognize cytomegalovirus antigens. Broadly in line with IMGT annotations, most TCR beta V segments showed up in productive rearrangements about 90% or about 30% of the time in an earlier analysis of several hundred of the donors. Because some donors lacked HLA typing at each locus, the association tests relied only on the typed subset. A later analysis found that HLA-associated TCR beta chains were more clonally expanded and had lower generation probabilities than equally common non-associated chains. Linkage disequilibrium might explain the correlated functional status among segregating V segments, but an unknown experimental factor could not be ruled out. This cohort had only TCR beta chains sequenced, and the lack of alpha or paired-chain data limited which features could be detected. Immune exposure information for the cohort was limited to CMV serostatus. Assigning TCR associations to individual alleles was difficult when HLA alleles, especially DR and DQ, strongly co-occurred. The sequencing pipeline was judged likely to have produced a cluster of highly shared sequence variants as a technical artifact. In a later analysis, several top co-occurrence clusters were reported to appear linked to parvovirus B19, influenza, CMV and Epstein-Barr virus. A later analysis found that TCR association rates varied across HLA loci, with DRB1 alleles showing the most associated TCRs and HLA-C alleles the fewest. A further reported finding was that TCR beta sequences accurately predicted the HLA-A and HLA-B alleles for most subjects in the first cohort. The 87-base-pair reads could not distinguish some IMGT-functional V segments, including TRBV6-2 and TRBV6-3, so those segments were excluded. Presence/absence analyses assumed roughly uniform sequencing depth across donors, an assumption that may not hold. In a later analysis, over 15,000 TCR beta sequences were associated with specific HLA alleles at a false discovery rate of 0.05.

Via the germline V gene, CDR1 is SQVTM and CDR2 ANQGSEA. The CDR3, cysteine through phenylalanine, is 14 amino acids long. Left in the record is the CDR3 DNA by itself, 42 bases read in frame from the first base. At the junction V is shortened by 7 bases and J by 0 bases, with 14 bases in between. The material sequenced was PBMCs. This TCR was sampled from a woman aged 55-69 years in good health and CMV-seronegative. This sequence uses TRBV29-1 and TRBJ2-3, with the D gene too uncertain to name. This receptor has the CDR3 CSAMPPSSTDTQYF. In nucleotide form, the sequence is TGCAGCGCCATGCCCCCGAGTAGCACAGATACGCAGTATTTT.